This TCR beta chain derives from a study of beta chain features in type 1 diabetes. Study-wide background: On cell yields, gender and age, patients and healthy donors were similar. Study-wide results and caveats: At VDJ recombination sites, type 1 diabetes patients had fewer insertions and more deleted nucleotides. A moderate, significant TCRB CDR3 shortening appeared in type 1 diabetes across four CD4+ subsets. Naive, central memory and Treg TCRB repertoires appeared more alike in patients than in healthy donors. The study notes PCR might favor shorter templates equally in patients and controls.

This clone is a singleton in its sample. Its specificity is unknown. Investigators reverse transcribed all isolated RNA, so they sequenced expressed TCRB transcripts. Profiled with immunoSEQ multiplex PCR; TCRdb holds only in-frame clones, not every one. The sample yields tens of thousands of clones, around 57% seen once. Trimming took 0 bases from V and 2 from J; bases not matched to a gene: 5. CDR3 length equals 16 residues. Germline V gene sequence: CDR1 MNHEY, CDR2 SVGAGI. V and J are TRBV6-5 and TRBJ2-5; TRBD2 matches at 8 bases. This TCR derives from a man younger than 35 with type 1 diabetes. The specimen was stem cell memory CD4+ T cells from blood. The CDR3 protein is CASSYSSSGPQETQYF. CDR3 bases: TGTGCCAGCAGTTACTCGTCTAGCGGGCCTCAAGAGACCCAGTACTTC.